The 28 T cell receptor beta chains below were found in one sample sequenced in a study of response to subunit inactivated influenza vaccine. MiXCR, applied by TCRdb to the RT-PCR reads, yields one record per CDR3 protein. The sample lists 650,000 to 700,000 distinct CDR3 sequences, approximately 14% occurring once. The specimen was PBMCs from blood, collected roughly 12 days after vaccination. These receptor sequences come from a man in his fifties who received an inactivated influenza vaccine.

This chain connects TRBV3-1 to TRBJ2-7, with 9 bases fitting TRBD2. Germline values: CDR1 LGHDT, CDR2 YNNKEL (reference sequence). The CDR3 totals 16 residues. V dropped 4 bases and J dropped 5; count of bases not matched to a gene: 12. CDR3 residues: CASSPLFSGSRDEQYF. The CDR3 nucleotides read TGTGCCAGCAGCCCTTTGTTTAGCGGGAGCCGGGACGAGCAGTACTTC.

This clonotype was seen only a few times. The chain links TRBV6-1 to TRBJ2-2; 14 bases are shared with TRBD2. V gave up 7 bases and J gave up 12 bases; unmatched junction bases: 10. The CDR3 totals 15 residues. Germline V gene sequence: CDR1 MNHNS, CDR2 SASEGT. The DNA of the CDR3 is TGTGCCAGCACCTCCGCCGGGACTAGCGGGGGAAAGCTGTTTTTT. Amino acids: CASTSAGTSGGKLFF.

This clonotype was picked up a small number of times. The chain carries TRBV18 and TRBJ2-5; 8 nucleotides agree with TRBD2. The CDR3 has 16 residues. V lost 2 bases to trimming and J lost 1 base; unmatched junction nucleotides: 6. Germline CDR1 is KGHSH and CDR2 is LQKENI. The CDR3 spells CASSPSFRGGQETQYF. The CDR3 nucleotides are TGTGCCAGCTCACCATCTTTTCGGGGGGGCCAAGAGACCCAGTACTTC.

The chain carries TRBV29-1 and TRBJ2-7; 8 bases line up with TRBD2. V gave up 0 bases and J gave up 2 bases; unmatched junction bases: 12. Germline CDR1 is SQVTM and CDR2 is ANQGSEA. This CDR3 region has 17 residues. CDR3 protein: CSVEENVGRAGPYEQYF. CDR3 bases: TGCAGCGTTGAAGAGAATGTCGGGAGGGCCGGTCCCTACGAGCAGTACTTC.

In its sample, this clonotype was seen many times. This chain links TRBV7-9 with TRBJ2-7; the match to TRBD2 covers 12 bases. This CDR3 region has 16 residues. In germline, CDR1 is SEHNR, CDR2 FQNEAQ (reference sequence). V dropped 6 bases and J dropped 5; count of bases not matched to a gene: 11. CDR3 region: CASRRLAGVGGNEQYF. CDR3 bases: TGTGCCAGCAGAAGACTAGCGGGAGTTGGTGGGAACGAGCAGTACTTC.

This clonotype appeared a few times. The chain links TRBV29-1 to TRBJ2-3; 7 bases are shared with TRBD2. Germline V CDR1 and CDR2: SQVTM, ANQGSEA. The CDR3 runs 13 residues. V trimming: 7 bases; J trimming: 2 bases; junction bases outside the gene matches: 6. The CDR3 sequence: CSAIGRATDTQYF. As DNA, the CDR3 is TGCAGCGCTATAGGGAGGGCCACAGATACGCAGTATTTT.

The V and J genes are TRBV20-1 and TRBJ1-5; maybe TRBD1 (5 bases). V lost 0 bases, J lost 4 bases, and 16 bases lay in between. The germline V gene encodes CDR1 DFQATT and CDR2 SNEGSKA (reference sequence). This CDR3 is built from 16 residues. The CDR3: CSARDSGGRVNQPQHF. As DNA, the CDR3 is TGCAGTGCTAGAGATAGCGGCGGCAGGGTTAATCAGCCCCAGCATTTT.

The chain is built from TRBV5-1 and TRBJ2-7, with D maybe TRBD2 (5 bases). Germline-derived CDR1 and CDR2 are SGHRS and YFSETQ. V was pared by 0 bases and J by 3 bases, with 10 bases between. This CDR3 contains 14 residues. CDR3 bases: TGCGCCAGCAGCTTGGGGGGAGAGGTCTACGAGCAGTACTTC. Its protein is CASSLGGEVYEQYF.

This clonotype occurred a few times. The CDR3 sequence is CAISDTRYYNEQFF. The CDR3 nucleotides are TGTGCCATCAGTGACACCCGGTACTACAATGAGCAGTTCTTC. The chain combines TRBV10-3 with TRBJ2-1; D ambiguous. The CDR3 covers 14 residues. With 3 bases removed from V and 3 bases from J, the gap between germline ends came to 9 bases. Germline CDR1 reads ENHRY; CDR2 reads SYGVKD.

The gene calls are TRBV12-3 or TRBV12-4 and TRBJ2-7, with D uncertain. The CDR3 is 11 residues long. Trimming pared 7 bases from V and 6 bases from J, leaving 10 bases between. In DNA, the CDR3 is TGTGCCAGCACCCAGACGGGCGAGCAGTACTTC. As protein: CASTQTGEQYF.

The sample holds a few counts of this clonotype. CDR3 residues: CASSLASNYEQYF. As DNA, the CDR3 is TGTGCCAGCAGTCTCGCCTCTAACTACGAGCAGTACTTC. The chain couples TRBV6-1 to TRBJ2-7; no clear D. The CDR3 is made up of 13 amino acids. CDR1 MNHNS and CDR2 SASEGT come from the germline V gene. With 5 bases removed from V and 3 bases from J, the gap between germline ends came to 11 bases.

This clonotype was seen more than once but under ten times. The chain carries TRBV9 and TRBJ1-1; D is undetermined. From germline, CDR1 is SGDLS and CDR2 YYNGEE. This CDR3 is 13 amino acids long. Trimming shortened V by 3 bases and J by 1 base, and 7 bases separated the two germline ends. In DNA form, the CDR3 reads TGTGCCAGCAGCGACTCCCCGAACACTGAAGCTTTCTTT. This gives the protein CASSDSPNTEAFF.

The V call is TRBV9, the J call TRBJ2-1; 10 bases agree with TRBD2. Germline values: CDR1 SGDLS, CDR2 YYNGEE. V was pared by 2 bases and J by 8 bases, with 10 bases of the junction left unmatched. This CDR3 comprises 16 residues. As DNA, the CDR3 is TGTGCCAGCAGCGTGAGCGGGGGGGGATTAATTGATGAGCAGTTCTTC. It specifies CASSVSGGGLIDEQFF. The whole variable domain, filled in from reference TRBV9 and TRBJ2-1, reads DSGVTQTPKHLITATGQRVTLRCSPRSGDLSVYWYQQSLDQGLQFLIQYYNGEERAKGNILERFSAQQFPDLHSELNLSSLELGDSALYFCASSVSGGGLIDEQFFGPGTRLTVL.

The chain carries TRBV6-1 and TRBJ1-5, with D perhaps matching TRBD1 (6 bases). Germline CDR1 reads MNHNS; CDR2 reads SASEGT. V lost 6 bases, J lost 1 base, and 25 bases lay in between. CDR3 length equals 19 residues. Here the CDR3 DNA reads TGTGCCAGCAGCCGAAAAACAGGGACCAGCGGGTTGAGCAATCAGCCCCAGCATTTT. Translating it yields CASSRKTGTSGLSNQPQHF.

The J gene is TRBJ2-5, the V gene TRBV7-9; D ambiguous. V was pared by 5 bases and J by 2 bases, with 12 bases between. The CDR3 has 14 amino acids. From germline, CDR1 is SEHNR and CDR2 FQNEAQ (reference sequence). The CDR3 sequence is CASSPMVGQETQYF. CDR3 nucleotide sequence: TGTGCCAGCAGCCCGATGGTGGGGCAAGAGACCCAGTACTTC. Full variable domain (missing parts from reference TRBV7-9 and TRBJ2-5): DTGVSQNPRHKITKRGQNVTFRCDPISEHNRLYWYRQTLGQGPEFLTYFQNEAQLEKSRLLSDRFSAERPKGSFSTLEIQRTEQGDSAMYLCASSPMVGQETQYFGPGTRLLVL.

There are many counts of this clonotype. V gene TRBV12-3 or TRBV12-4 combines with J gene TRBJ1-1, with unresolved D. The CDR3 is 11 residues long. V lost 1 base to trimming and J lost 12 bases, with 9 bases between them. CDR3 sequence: CASSLGGSPFF. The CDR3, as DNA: TGTGCCAGCAGTTTAGGAGGGAGCCCTTTCTTT.

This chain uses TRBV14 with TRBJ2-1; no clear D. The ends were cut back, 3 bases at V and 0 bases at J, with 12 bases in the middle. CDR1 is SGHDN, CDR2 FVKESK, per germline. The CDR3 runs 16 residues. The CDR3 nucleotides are TGTGCCAGCAGCCACACGGGCTACAGCTCCTACAATGAGCAGTTCTTC. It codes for CASSHTGYSSYNEQFF.

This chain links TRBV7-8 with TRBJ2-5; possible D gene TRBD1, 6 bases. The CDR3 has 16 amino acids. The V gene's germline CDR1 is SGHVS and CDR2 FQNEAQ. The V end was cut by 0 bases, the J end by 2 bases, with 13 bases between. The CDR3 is CASSLAGQGRQETQYF. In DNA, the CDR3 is TGTGCCAGCAGCTTAGCAGGGCAGGGGCGGCAAGAGACCCAGTACTTC.

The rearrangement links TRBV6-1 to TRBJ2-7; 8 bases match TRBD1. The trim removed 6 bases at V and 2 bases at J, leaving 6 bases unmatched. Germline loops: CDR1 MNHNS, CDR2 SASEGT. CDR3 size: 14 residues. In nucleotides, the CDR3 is TGTGCCAGCAGAACAGGGGGTCCTGCCTACGAGCAGTACTTC. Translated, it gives CASRTGGPAYEQYF.

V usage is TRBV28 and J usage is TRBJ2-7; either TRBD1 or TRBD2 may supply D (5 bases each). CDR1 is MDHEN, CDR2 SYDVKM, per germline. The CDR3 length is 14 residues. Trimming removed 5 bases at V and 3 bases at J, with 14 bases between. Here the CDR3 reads CASSNRDGIYEQYF. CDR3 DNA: TGTGCCAGCAGTAACCGGGACGGTATCTACGAGCAGTACTTC. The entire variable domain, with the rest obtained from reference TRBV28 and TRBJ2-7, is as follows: DVKVTQSSRYLVKRTGEKVFLECVQDMDHENMFWYRQDPGLGLRLIYFSYDVKMKEKGDIPEGYSVSREKKERFSLILESASTNQTSMYLCASSNRDGIYEQYFGPGTRLTVT.

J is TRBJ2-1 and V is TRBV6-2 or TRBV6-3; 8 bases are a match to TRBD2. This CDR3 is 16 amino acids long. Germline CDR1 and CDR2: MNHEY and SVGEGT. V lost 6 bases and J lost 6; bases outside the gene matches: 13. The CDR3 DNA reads TGTGCCAGCAGGCGCTCCGGGACTAGTCTAGGCAATGAGCAGTTCTTC. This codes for CASRRSGTSLGNEQFF.

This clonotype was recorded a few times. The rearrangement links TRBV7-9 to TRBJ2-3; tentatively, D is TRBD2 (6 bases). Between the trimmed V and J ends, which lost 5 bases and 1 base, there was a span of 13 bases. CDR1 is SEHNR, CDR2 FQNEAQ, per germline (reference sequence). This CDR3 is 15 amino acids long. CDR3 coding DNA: TGTGCCAGCAGCACCGGCGGGGTCCGCACAGATACGCAGTATTTT. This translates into CASSTGGVRTDTQYF.

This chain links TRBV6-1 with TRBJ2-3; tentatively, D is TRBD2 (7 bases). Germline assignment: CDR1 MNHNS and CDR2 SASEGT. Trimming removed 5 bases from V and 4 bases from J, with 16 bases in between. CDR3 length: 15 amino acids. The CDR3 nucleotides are TGTGCCAGCAGTCCTAGGGTAGGGGGGGCAGATACGCAGTATTTT. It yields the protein CASSPRVGGADTQYF.

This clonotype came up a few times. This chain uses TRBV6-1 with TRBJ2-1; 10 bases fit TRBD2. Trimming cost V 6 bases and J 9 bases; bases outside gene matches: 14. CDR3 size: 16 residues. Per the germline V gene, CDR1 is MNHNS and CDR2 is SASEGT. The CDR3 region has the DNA TGTGCCAGCAGGAGGGACAGCGGGAGGGTGTTGGGTGAGCAGTTCTTC. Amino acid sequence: CASRRDSGRVLGEQFF.

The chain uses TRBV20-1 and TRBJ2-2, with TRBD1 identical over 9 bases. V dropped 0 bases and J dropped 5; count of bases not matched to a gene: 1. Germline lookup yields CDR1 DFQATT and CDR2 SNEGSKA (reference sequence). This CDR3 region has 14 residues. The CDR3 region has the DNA TGCAGTGCTAGAGACGGGACAGGGACCGGGGAGCTGTTTTTT. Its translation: CSARDGTGTGELFF.

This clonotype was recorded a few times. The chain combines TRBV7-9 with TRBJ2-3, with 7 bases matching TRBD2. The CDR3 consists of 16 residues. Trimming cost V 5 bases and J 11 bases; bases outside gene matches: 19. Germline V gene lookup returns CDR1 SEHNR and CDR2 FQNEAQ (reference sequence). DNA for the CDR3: TGTGCCAGCAGCCCTCCCGGACTAGAAGGCCCTGGGGAGCAGTATTTT. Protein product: CASSPPGLEGPGEQYF.

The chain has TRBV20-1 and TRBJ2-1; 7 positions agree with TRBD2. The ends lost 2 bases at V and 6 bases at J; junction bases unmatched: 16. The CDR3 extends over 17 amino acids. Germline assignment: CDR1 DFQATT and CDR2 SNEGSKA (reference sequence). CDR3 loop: CSARSVWSGGDANEQFF. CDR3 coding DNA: TGCAGTGCTAGATCAGTCTGGAGTGGGGGGGACGCCAATGAGCAGTTCTTC.

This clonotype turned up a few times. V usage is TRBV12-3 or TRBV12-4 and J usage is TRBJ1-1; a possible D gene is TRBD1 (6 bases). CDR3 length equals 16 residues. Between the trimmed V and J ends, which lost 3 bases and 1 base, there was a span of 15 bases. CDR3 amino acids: CASSFGGRSANTEAFF. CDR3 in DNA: TGTGCCAGCAGTTTCGGGGGCCGGAGTGCGAACACTGAAGCTTTCTTT.